The next 3 T cell receptor beta chains were all read from a single sample in a study of blood T cell repertoires in COVID-19. Sequencing was performed with immunoSEQ multiplex PCR; in TCRdb, only in-frame clones are kept and a portion is missing. The profile shows about 160,000 clones, roughly 84% of them singletons. Material: peripheral blood. The origin of the receptors is a man older than 75 with COVID-19, enrolled during active disease.

J is TRBJ2-5 and V is TRBV3-1 (or the pseudogene TRBV3-2); TRBD1 aligns across 7 bases. With V trimmed by 4 bases and J by 9 bases, 11 bases remained unmatched. Germline V gene data show CDR1 as LGHDT and CDR2 as YNNKEL (reference sequence). The CDR3 covers 14 residues. The CDR3 DNA reads as TGTGCCAGCAGCCTCGGGTCAGGGGGTATAGCCCAGTACTTC. Translation gives CASSLGSGGIAQYF.

The CDR3 loop reads CASSSSGGNEQFF. The CDR3 coding sequence is TGTGCCAGCTCATCCAGCGGGGGAAATGAGCAGTTCTTC. J is TRBJ2-1 and V is TRBV18, with 8 bases fitting TRBD2. This CDR3 is built from 13 residues. Germline V CDR1 and CDR2: KGHSH, LQKENI. V lost 5 bases to trimming and J lost 7 bases; unmatched junction nucleotides: 4. Full variable domain (rest looked up from reference TRBV18 and TRBJ2-1): NAGVMQNPRHLVRRRGQEARLRCSPMKGHSHVYWYRQLPEEGLKFMVYLQKENIIDESGMPKERFSAEFPKEGPSILRIQQVVRGDSAAYFCASSSSGGNEQFFGPGTRLTVL.

The J gene is TRBJ1-2, the V gene TRBV7-5; TRBD1, as called in the table, went unchecked against the DNA. TRBV7-5 represents a pseudogene. The CDR3 length is 14 residues. The CDR3 nucleotides are TGTGCCAGAAGCTTAGTCGGACAGGGTTATGGCTACACCTTC. This sequence encodes CARSLVGQGYGYTF.